The 23 T cell receptor beta chains in this list originate from one sample, sequenced in a study of post-analysis software for immune sequencing data. Study results and caveats: Roughly five TRBV segments were significantly more frequent in patients than in controls. TRBV5-6, TRBV5-1 and TRBV20-1 were among these segments.

cDNA libraries of TCR beta carried unique molecular identifiers. Each CDR3 protein gets one entry after TCRdb re-called the PCR reads with MiXCR. The sample includes 250,000 to 300,000 distinct CDR3 sequences, 30% to 45% seen only once; the top ten take under 5%. Their antigens remain unidentified. Material: blood. These receptors were collected from a girl aged 10 to 17 with multiple sclerosis.

This clonotype has a handful of counts. This rearrangement joins TRBV5-1 to TRBJ2-6, with a tentative D call TRBD1 (6 bases). The CDR3 loop spans 17 amino acids. Germline V gene lookup returns CDR1 SGHRS and CDR2 YFSETQ. V lost 0 bases and J lost 0, with 10 bases in between. CDR3 sequence (DNA): TGCGCCAGCAGCTTGGAAGGGACAACCTCTGGGGCCAACGTCCTGACTTTC. The encoded protein is CASSLEGTTSGANVLTF.

The chain links TRBV7-3 to TRBJ2-1; weak D call: TRBD1 (6 bases). Looked up from germline, CDR1 is SGHTA and CDR2 is FQGTGA. CDR3 length: 16 residues. Trimming stripped 1 base from V and 3 bases from J, with 13 bases between. CDR3 nucleotides: TGTGCCAGCAGCTTAATAGGGGGAGCGGTCTACAATGAGCAGTTCTTC. This codes for CASSLIGGAVYNEQFF.

Comment on this clonotype: Possible read error: a much larger clone is one base away. V usage is TRBV24-1 and J usage is TRBJ2-1; the D gene could be TRBD1 or TRBD2 (5 bases each). Germline V gene sequence: CDR1 KGHDR, CDR2 SFDVKD. This CDR3 has 11 amino acids. The CDR3 reads CASSGDRHQFF. The CDR3 nucleotides read TGTGCCTCCAGTGGGGACCGTCATCAGTTCTTC.

With respect to this clonotype: A read error is possible here, since a much larger clone lies one base away. The J gene is TRBJ2-5, the V gene TRBV28; 8 nucleotides line up with TRBD2. Per the germline V gene, CDR1 is MDHEN and CDR2 is SYDVKM. CDR3 size: 15 residues. The chain's CDR3 is CASSLGGLGQGTQYF. Here the CDR3 DNA reads TGTGCCAGCAGTTTGGGGGGACTAGGGCAAGGGACCCAGTACTTC.

This clonotype occurred many times. This chain joins TRBV5-1 and TRBJ1-2; possibly TRBD1 for D (5 bases). Trimming took 0 bases from V and 4 from J, leaving 10 bases between them. Germline assignment: CDR1 SGHRS and CDR2 YFSETQ. This CDR3 is 14 amino acids long. The CDR3 reads CASSLEGMAYGYTF. CDR3 DNA sequence: TGCGCCAGCAGCTTGGAGGGGATGGCCTATGGCTACACCTTC.

In its sample, this clonotype was seen many times. The rearrangement joins TRBV19 to TRBJ2-6; D gene unclear. V lost 3 bases, J lost 2 bases, and 8 bases lay in between. This CDR3 has 15 amino acids. Germline V gene sequence: CDR1 LNHDA, CDR2 SQIVND (reference sequence). The CDR3, as DNA: TGTGCCAGTAGTATGGTTCGGGCTGGGGCCAACGTCCTGACTTTC. Its translation is CASSMVRAGANVLTF.

This clonotype has a count of ten or more. The chain is built from TRBV29-1 and TRBJ1-1, with 11 positions matching TRBD1. Germline-derived CDR1 and CDR2 are SQVTM and ANQGSEA. Trimming removed 8 bases from V and 1 base from J; junction bases left unmatched: 6. CDR3 length: 14 residues. The CDR3 DNA reads as TGCAGCTCCCGGGACAGGGGGTGGAACACTGAAGCTTTCTTT. Protein sequence: CSSRDRGWNTEAFF.

This clonotype was counted many times. The chain couples TRBV9 to TRBJ2-1; D unresolved. The CDR3 has 12 amino acids. Trimming stripped 6 bases from V and 7 bases from J, with 11 bases between. The V gene's germline CDR1 is SGDLS and CDR2 YYNGEE. The CDR3 region is CASIGPANEQFF. For the CDR3, the DNA is TGTGCCAGCATCGGACCCGCGAATGAGCAGTTCTTC.

This clonotype was seen at least ten times. A read error may explain this, as a much larger clone is one base away. V and J are TRBV4-2 and TRBJ2-1; tentatively, D is TRBD1 (6 bases). The V end lost 1 base, the J end lost 6 bases, and 19 bases lay between the germline ends. CDR3 length equals 17 residues. The germline gives CDR1 LGHNA, CDR2 YNFKEQ. The CDR3 sequence: CASSQGGEGVRGNEQFF. CDR3 nucleotides: TGTGCCAGCAGCCAAGGTGGGGAAGGAGTCAGGGGCAATGAGCAGTTCTTC.

This clonotype has at least ten counts. V and J are TRBV4-1 and TRBJ2-3; 10 bases align to TRBD2. With 0 bases clipped from V and 6 bases from J, the junction kept 6 bases outside the gene matches. Germline-derived CDR1 and CDR2 are MGHRA and YSYEKL. The CDR3 runs 16 residues. DNA for the CDR3: TGCGCCAGCAGCCAAGATAGAAAGACTAGCGGGGATACGCAGTATTTT. Translated, it gives CASSQDRKTSGDTQYF.

This clonotype was seen repeatedly, ten times or more. The rearrangement uses TRBV29-1 and TRBJ2-1, with TRBD2 identical over 10 bases. J was trimmed by 4 bases and V by 7 bases; bases with no gene match: 4. The CDR3 covers 13 residues. The germline V gene has CDR1 SQVTM and CDR2 ANQGSEA. The CDR3 spells CSGKAGGYNEQFF. DNA of the CDR3: TGCAGCGGTAAAGCGGGAGGGTACAATGAGCAGTTCTTC.

The V gene is TRBV5-1, the J gene TRBJ1-1; D might be TRBD1 (6 bases). Germline assignment: CDR1 SGHRS and CDR2 YFSETQ. This CDR3 is built from 15 residues. V lost 4 bases and J lost 4, with 17 bases in between. CDR3 sequence (DNA): TGCGCCAGCAGCCAGGACAGTCTGGTGGGCACTGAAGCTTTCTTT. Its protein product is CASSQDSLVGTEAFF.

About this clonotype: This may be a read error: a much more frequent sequence differs by one nucleotide. This chain connects TRBV6-5 to TRBJ1-4; 10 bases map to TRBD1. The germline gives CDR1 MNHEY, CDR2 SVGAGI. The CDR3 runs 18 residues. CDR3 protein: CASSYAPGQGRANEELFF. CDR3 coding DNA: TGTGCCAGCAGTTACGCTCCGGGACAGGGGAGGGCTAATGAAGAACTGTTTTTT.

There are a few counts of this clonotype. The chain links TRBV27 to TRBJ2-3; tentative D call: TRBD2 (6 bases). Germline-derived CDR1 and CDR2 are MNHEY and SMNVEV (reference sequence). This CDR3 comprises 15 residues. V was pared by 5 bases and J by 6 bases, with 18 bases between. This CDR3 is CASSKSGPRGDTQYF. The CDR3 nucleotides are TGTGCCAGCAGTAAAAGCGGGCCCCGTGGGGATACGCAGTATTTT.

In the case of this clonotype: A much larger clone differs from this one at a single base, so this may be a read error. This chain links TRBV5-1 with TRBJ1-2; the match to TRBD1 covers 7 bases. The V segment lost 3 bases and the J segment 0 bases; nucleotides outside the gene matches: 2. This CDR3 has 14 amino acids. Germline CDR1 is SGHRS and CDR2 is YFSETQ. The CDR3 nucleotides read TGCGCCAGCAGCTGGACAGGATCTAACTATGGCTACACCTTC. Its translation: CASSWTGSNYGYTF.

This clonotype was seen many times. The rearrangement uses TRBV7-8 and TRBJ2-1, with D possibly being TRBD1 or TRBD2 (5 bases each). V was shortened by 1 base and J by 8 bases, with 12 bases between the two germline ends. CDR1 is SGHVS and CDR2 is FQNEAQ in the germline V gene. The CDR3 has 14 residues. The CDR3 sequence is CASSLVHGAYEQFF. The CDR3 nucleotides are TGTGCCAGCAGCTTAGTCCACGGGGCTTATGAGCAGTTCTTC. The full variable domain, its missing parts supplied by reference TRBV7-8 and TRBJ2-1, is GAGVSQSPRYKVAKRGQDVALRCDPISGHVSLFWYQQALGQGPEFLTYFQNEAQLDKSGLPSDRFFAERPEGSVSTLKIQRTQQEDSAVYLCASSLVHGAYEQFFGPGTRLTVL.

The gene calls are TRBV2 and TRBJ2-1; TRBD1 agrees at 7 bases. This CDR3 has 18 residues. Germline CDR1 reads SNHLY; CDR2 reads FYNNEI. The junction had 14 bases not matched to a gene; V was cut back by 6 bases and J by 0 bases. CDR3 sequence (DNA): TGTGCCAGCAGCGACCCGGGGACAGCCATAGGCTCCTACAATGAGCAGTTCTTC. Translated, it gives CASSDPGTAIGSYNEQFF.

This clonotype was observed many times. The gene calls are TRBV7-9 and TRBJ1-4, with D unresolved. Between the trimmed V and J ends, which lost 7 bases and 2 bases, there was a span of 17 bases. The germline gives CDR1 SEHNR, CDR2 FQNEAQ (reference sequence). There are 16 residues in the CDR3. CDR3 nucleotides: TGTGCCAGCAACTTCGCCCTCAGCGGTACTAATGAAAAACTGTTTTTT. Translated: CASNFALSGTNEKLFF. Full variable domain (rest looked up from reference TRBV7-9 and TRBJ1-4): DTGVSQNPRHKITKRGQNVTFRCDPISEHNRLYWYRQTLGQGPEFLTYFQNEAQLEKSRLLSDRFSAERPKGSFSTLEIQRTEQGDSAMYLCASNFALSGTNEKLFFGSGTQLSVL.

The rearrangement joins TRBV6-5 to TRBJ2-1, with D hard to call. Trimming cost V 8 bases and J 15 bases, with 20 bases left between them. There are 12 residues in the CDR3. Germline CDR1 is MNHEY and CDR2 is SVGAGI. CDR3: CASADIWGGWFF. In nucleotides, the CDR3 is TGTGCCAGCGCCGACATCTGGGGTGGTTGGTTCTTC.

There are many counts of this clonotype. V usage is TRBV24-1 and J usage is TRBJ2-1; D perhaps matches TRBD2 (6 bases). This CDR3 is 15 amino acids long. The ends were cut back, 10 bases at V and 8 bases at J, with 23 bases in the middle. Germline CDR1 is KGHDR and CDR2 is SFDVKD. CDR3 region: CATSFGGTWGDEQFF. CDR3 bases: TGTGCCACTTCCTTTGGGGGGACTTGGGGCGATGAGCAGTTCTTC.

This rearrangement joins TRBV28 to TRBJ1-1; D call uncertain. There are 13 residues in the CDR3. V was shortened by 5 bases and J by 0 bases, with 7 bases between the two germline ends. Germline loops: CDR1 MDHEN, CDR2 SYDVKM. The CDR3 sequence: CASSPSMNTEAFF. The CDR3 DNA sequence: TGTGCCAGCAGTCCTAGCATGAACACTGAAGCTTTCTTT.

This clonotype was detected ten times or more. This chain links TRBV6-5 with TRBJ2-3, with 7 bases that match TRBD1. After removal of 4 bases from V and 2 bases from J, the junction contained 6 bases not matched to a gene. Germline V gives CDR1 MNHEY, CDR2 SVGAGI. The CDR3 runs 15 residues. The CDR3 loop reads CASSWNRGPTDTQYF. Written as DNA, the CDR3 is TGTGCCAGCAGTTGGAACAGGGGACCCACAGATACGCAGTATTTT.

At least ten counts were recorded for this clonotype. The chain carries TRBV20-1 and TRBJ1-1; D is possibly TRBD1 (5 bases). Per the germline V gene, CDR1 is DFQATT and CDR2 is SNEGSKA (reference sequence). This CDR3 has 14 amino acids. The ends were cut back, 6 bases at V and 4 bases at J, with 18 bases in the middle. In DNA, the CDR3 is TGCAGTGCATCCCCTCCGGGTGGGGCCACTGAAGCTTTCTTT. Its translation: CSASPPGGATEAFF.